One sample yielded the 8 T cell receptor beta chains listed below, sequenced in a study of blood T cell repertoires in COVID-19. Assay: immunoSEQ multiplex PCR; the TCRdb copy retains only in-frame clones and omits some. The table shows around 160,000 clones, with more than 80% occurring only once. The sequenced sample consisted of peripheral blood. The receptors stem from a human donor with acute or convalescent COVID-19. The donor label of this sample is uncertain.

V usage is TRBV10-3 and J usage is TRBJ2-7, with TRBD1 identical over 7 bases. Germline V CDR1 and CDR2: ENHRY, SYGVKD. The length of the CDR3 is 14 residues. This chain's CDR3 is CATSNAGTAYEQYV. The CDR3 DNA reads TGTGCCACCAGTAATGCCGGGACAGCTTACGAGCAGTACGTC.

The chain joins TRBV6-6 to TRBJ1-6, with no clear D. CDR1 and CDR2 (germline): MNHNY, SVGAGI (reference sequence). The CDR3 contains 13 residues. V lost 7 bases, J lost 4 bases, and 8 bases lay in between. The CDR3 coding sequence is TGTGCCAGCACCCCAGAATATAATTCACCCCTCCACTTT. Translated, it gives CASTPEYNSPLHF.

The chain joins TRBV18 to TRBJ1-1; TRBD1 is a possible D gene (5 bases). Germline assignment: CDR1 KGHSH and CDR2 LQKENI. V was cut by 3 bases and J by 1 base, with 12 bases left in between. This CDR3 is 15 amino acids long. CDR3 nucleotides: TGTGCCAGCTCACCTAAAACCGGGGGGAACACTGAAGCTTTCTTT. Amino acid sequence: CASSPKTGGNTEAFF.

The gene calls are TRBV9 and TRBJ1-1, with D tentatively TRBD1 (6 bases). The CDR3 sequence is 14 residues long. V lost 0 bases to trimming and J lost 7 bases, with 13 bases between them. Germline V CDR1 and CDR2: SGDLS, YYNGEE. CDR3 in amino acids: CASSVVPGAYEAFF. The DNA for the CDR3 is TGTGCCAGCAGCGTAGTCCCAGGGGCTTATGAAGCTTTCTTT.

The chain uses TRBV15 and TRBJ2-1; 9 nucleotides match TRBD2. This CDR3 is 17 amino acids long. CDR1 and CDR2 (germline): LNHNV, YYDKDF (reference sequence). The J segment lost 2 bases and the V segment lost 0 bases, leaving 5 bases of the junction unmatched. In DNA, the CDR3 is TGTGCCACCAGCAGAGATCTGGCGGGGGGGACCTACAATGAGCAGTTCTTC. Its protein is CATSRDLAGGTYNEQFF.

This rearrangement joins TRBV3-1 (or the pseudogene TRBV3-2) to TRBJ1-2; the match to TRBD1 covers 9 bases. The CDR3 extends over 15 amino acids. Trimming cost V 1 base and J 4 bases; bases outside gene matches: 4. In germline, CDR1 is LGHDT, CDR2 YNNKEL (reference sequence). The CDR3 DNA reads as TGTGCCAGCAGCCAAGCGTCGGGACAGGGCTATGGCTACACCTTC. This translates into CASSQASGQGYGYTF.

The chain carries TRBV3-1 (or the pseudogene TRBV3-2) and TRBJ2-7, with a weak D call TRBD1 (6 bases). Germline CDR1 is LGHDT and CDR2 is YNNKEL (reference sequence). Deletions cut 3 bases from V and 7 bases from J, with 13 bases between. This CDR3 comprises 13 residues. CDR3 nucleotide sequence: TGTGCCAGCAGCCATCAGGGGATTGGGGAGCAGTACGTC. Translating it yields CASSHQGIGEQYV.

This clone has a handful of counts. The V and J genes are TRBV5-1 and TRBJ1-2, with D tentatively TRBD1 (5 bases). The CDR3 length is 14 residues. Germline loops: CDR1 SGHRS, CDR2 YFSETQ. V was cut by 4 bases and J by 0 bases, with 10 bases left in between. The CDR3 DNA is TGCGCCAGCAGCGGGGGGGTGACTAACTATGGCTACACCTTC. Translated, it gives CASSGGVTNYGYTF.